Listed below are T cell receptor beta chains from one sample, sequenced in a study of blood T cell repertoires in COVID-19. TCRdb's table, derived via immunoSEQ multiplex PCR, lists solely in-frame clones and lacks some. Of about 190,000 clones in the sample, around 79% were seen once. Sequencing was done on a sample of peripheral blood. The receptors derive from a woman in her forties or fifties with acute or convalescent COVID-19. CDR3s include the opening cysteine and the closing phenylalanine or tryptophan. Each record gives: D gene, V gene, clone size, J gene, CDR3 protein, CDR3 DNA. D genes are given only for firm matches. Only some rows state a clone size, as once, few, many or a class for expanded clones.

d_gene: TRBD1; v_gene: TRBV9; abundance: .; j_gene: TRBJ2-5; CDR3aa: CASSSQTGVAQETQYF; CDR3nt: TGTGCCAGCAGCTCACAGACAGGGGTGGCCCAAGAGACCCAGTACTTC
d_gene: TRBD1; v_gene: TRBV27; abundance: .; j_gene: TRBJ1-2; CDR3aa: CASSTGGAVKGYTF; CDR3nt: TGTGCCAGCAGTACAGGGGGCGCGGTGAAAGGCTACACCTTC
d_gene: .; v_gene: TRBV5-6; abundance: .; j_gene: TRBJ2-7; CDR3aa: CASSSAFQGKRHYEQYF; CDR3nt: TGTGCCAGCAGCTCGGCCTTTCAGGGGAAAAGGCACTACGAGCAGTACTTC
d_gene: TRBD1; v_gene: TRBV19; abundance: once; j_gene: TRBJ2-7; CDR3aa: CASSIGTGGLYEQYF; CDR3nt: TGTGCCAGTAGTATAGGGACAGGGGGACTCTACGAGCAGTACTTC
d_gene: .; v_gene: TRBV28; abundance: .; j_gene: TRBJ1-5; CDR3aa: CASSRDSNQPQHF; CDR3nt: TGTGCCAGCTCCAGGGATAGCAATCAGCCCCAGCATTTT
d_gene: .; v_gene: TRBV15; abundance: .; j_gene: TRBJ2-7; CDR3aa: CATSRDGTPSSEQYF; CDR3nt: TGTGCCACCAGCAGAGATGGGACACCCTCCTCCGAGCAGTACTTC
d_gene: .; v_gene: TRBV28; abundance: .; j_gene: TRBJ2-2; CDR3aa: CASSLELAGWNTGELFF; CDR3nt: TGTGCCAGCAGTTTAGAACTAGCTGGATGGAACACCGGGGAGCTGTTTTTT
d_gene: TRBD2; v_gene: TRBV2; abundance: .; j_gene: TRBJ2-1; CDR3aa: CASRELTGGGNEQFF; CDR3nt: TGTGCCAGCAGAGAACTCACGGGAGGGGGGAATGAGCAGTTCTTC
d_gene: .; v_gene: TRBV5-1; abundance: .; j_gene: TRBJ1-1; CDR3aa: CASSLGVRGENTEAFF; CDR3nt: TGCGCCAGCAGCTTGGGGGTGCGGGGGGAGAACACTGAAGCTTTCTTT
d_gene: .; v_gene: TRBV4-3; abundance: once; j_gene: TRBJ1-5; CDR3aa: CASSQSANQPQHF; CDR3nt: TGCGCCAGCAGCCAAAGCGCAAATCAGCCCCAGCATTTT
d_gene: .; v_gene: TRBV27; abundance: .; j_gene: TRBJ2-7; CDR3aa: CASSSYSYEQYF; CDR3nt: TGTGCCAGCAGTTCCTATTCCTACGAGCAGTACTTC
d_gene: .; v_gene: TRBV12-2; abundance: .; j_gene: TRBJ2-7; CDR3aa: CASRLVRGRGYEQYF; CDR3nt: TGTGCAAGTCGCTTAGTCAGGGGAAGGGGCTACGAGCAGTACTTC
d_gene: TRBD2; v_gene: TRBV29-1; abundance: .; j_gene: TRBJ2-3; CDR3aa: CSGGSVAGGPDTQYF; CDR3nt: TGCAGCGGGGGTTCGGTTGCGGGAGGGCCAGATACGCAGTATTTT
d_gene: .; v_gene: TRBV18; abundance: .; j_gene: TRBJ1-1; CDR3aa: CASSPLNRGQAPKNAEAFF; CDR3nt: TGTGCCAGCTCACCACTTAATAGAGGGCAGGCACCGAAGAACGCTGAAGCTTTCTTT
d_gene: .; v_gene: TRBV28; abundance: few; j_gene: TRBJ2-7; CDR3aa: CASSLTRDEQYF; CDR3nt: TGTGCCAGCAGTTTAACCCGGGACGAGCAGTACTTC
d_gene: TRBD1; v_gene: TRBV5-1; abundance: .; j_gene: TRBJ1-3; CDR3aa: CASSLKGAGGNTIYF; CDR3nt: TGCGCCAGCAGCTTGAAGGGGGCAGGTGGAAACACCATATATTTT
d_gene: .; v_gene: TRBV30; abundance: .; j_gene: TRBJ2-3; CDR3aa: CAWSVQGWDTQYF; CDR3nt: TGTGCCTGGAGTGTGCAGGGGTGGGATACGCAGTATTTT
d_gene: TRBD1; v_gene: TRBV6-5; abundance: .; j_gene: TRBJ1-2; CDR3aa: CASSQTGQGTGYTF; CDR3nt: TGTGCCAGCAGCCAAACTGGACAGGGAACAGGCTACACCTTC
d_gene: TRBD1; v_gene: TRBV18; abundance: .; j_gene: TRBJ2-2; CDR3aa: CASSPPAGQVATGELFF; CDR3nt: TGTGCCAGCTCACCACCGGCAGGACAGGTGGCGACCGGGGAGCTGTTTTTT
d_gene: TRBD1; v_gene: TRBV11-2; abundance: few; j_gene: TRBJ1-4; CDR3aa: CASSFIGTGVIGEKLFF; CDR3nt: TGTGCCAGCAGCTTCATCGGGACAGGGGTCATTGGGGAAAAACTGTTTTTT
d_gene: .; v_gene: TRBV7-6; abundance: .; j_gene: TRBJ2-3; CDR3aa: CASSFERADTQYF; CDR3nt: TGTGCCAGCAGCTTCGAGAGAGCGGATACGCAGTATTTT
d_gene: .; v_gene: TRBV7-9; abundance: .; j_gene: TRBJ1-3; CDR3aa: CASSLGQPLSGNTIYF; CDR3nt: TGTGCCAGCAGCTTAGGACAGCCCCTCTCTGGAAACACCATATATTTT
d_gene: TRBD2; v_gene: TRBV11-2; abundance: .; j_gene: TRBJ2-7; CDR3aa: CASSSPRGLASGEQYF; CDR3nt: TGTGCCAGCAGCTCGCCCCGGGGACTAGCGTCTGGCGAGCAGTACTTC
d_gene: TRBD1; v_gene: TRBV19; abundance: .; j_gene: TRBJ1-1; CDR3aa: CASSIFRSGTGASEAFF; CDR3nt: TGTGCCAGTAGTATCTTCCGATCGGGGACAGGGGCTTCCGAAGCTTTCTTT
d_gene: .; v_gene: TRBV5-1; abundance: .; j_gene: TRBJ1-1; CDR3aa: CASSLEGRVGMNTEAFF; CDR3nt: TGCGCCAGCAGCTTGGAAGGCAGGGTGGGGATGAACACTGAAGCTTTCTTT
d_gene: .; v_gene: TRBV5-6; abundance: .; j_gene: TRBJ1-1; CDR3aa: CASSLASGYTEAFF; CDR3nt: TGTGCCAGCAGCTTGGCCAGCGGATACACTGAAGCTTTCTTT
d_gene: TRBD2; v_gene: TRBV28; abundance: .; j_gene: TRBJ2-1; CDR3aa: CASSDASGPYNEQFF; CDR3nt: TGTGCCAGCAGCGACGCTAGCGGTCCCTACAATGAGCAGTTCTTC
d_gene: .; v_gene: TRBV6-1; abundance: .; j_gene: TRBJ1-4; CDR3aa: CASSEAWPRNEKLFF; CDR3nt: TGTGCCAGCAGTGAAGCCTGGCCCCGAAATGAAAAACTGTTTTTT
d_gene: .; v_gene: TRBV3-1/TRBV3-2; abundance: .; j_gene: TRBJ2-2; CDR3aa: CASTKDRIGELFF; CDR3nt: TGTGCCAGCACCAAGGACAGAATTGGGGAGCTGTTTTTT
d_gene: .; v_gene: TRBV15; abundance: .; j_gene: TRBJ2-3; CDR3aa: CATSANRKSTDTQYF; CDR3nt: TGTGCCACCAGCGCCAACAGGAAAAGCACAGATACGCAGTATTTT
d_gene: .; v_gene: TRBV2; abundance: .; j_gene: TRBJ1-3; CDR3aa: CASSGHSGNTIYF; CDR3nt: TGTGCCAGCTCCGGACACTCTGGAAACACCATATATTTT
d_gene: TRBD2; v_gene: TRBV19; abundance: .; j_gene: TRBJ2-3; CDR3aa: CASSMELLAGGPTDTQYF; CDR3nt: TGTGCCAGTAGTATGGAGTTACTAGCGGGGGGGCCCACAGATACGCAGTATTTT
d_gene: TRBD1; v_gene: TRBV5-1; abundance: .; j_gene: TRBJ2-6; CDR3aa: CASAGTAGANVLTF; CDR3nt: TGCGCCAGCGCCGGGACAGCCGGGGCCAACGTCCTGACTTTC
d_gene: TRBD2; v_gene: TRBV18; abundance: .; j_gene: TRBJ2-3; CDR3aa: CASSPRIAGGTDTQYF; CDR3nt: TGTGCCAGCTCACCACGGATAGCGGGAGGAACAGATACGCAGTATTTT
d_gene: .; v_gene: TRBV6-5; abundance: .; j_gene: TRBJ2-6; CDR3aa: CASKSGGGANVLTF; CDR3nt: TGTGCCAGCAAATCAGGTGGTGGGGCCAACGTCCTGACTTTC
d_gene: TRBD1; v_gene: TRBV6-5; abundance: .; j_gene: TRBJ2-3; CDR3aa: CASKAGTGFDTQYF; CDR3nt: TGTGCCAGCAAGGCCGGGACAGGGTTTGATACGCAGTATTTT
d_gene: TRBD1; v_gene: TRBV20-1; abundance: .; j_gene: TRBJ1-1; CDR3aa: CSASSRGTVNTEAFF; CDR3nt: TGCAGTGCTAGTTCCAGGGGGACCGTGAACACTGAAGCTTTCTTT
d_gene: .; v_gene: TRBV30; abundance: .; j_gene: TRBJ1-1; CDR3aa: CAWSGGAGLGAFF; CDR3nt: TGTGCCTGGAGTGGCGGGGCAGGGCTAGGAGCTTTCTTT
d_gene: .; v_gene: TRBV10-3; abundance: .; j_gene: TRBJ2-3; CDR3aa: CAISDLDTQYF; CDR3nt: TGTGCCATCAGTGACTTAGATACGCAGTATTTT